The 32 T cell receptor beta chains given below trace back to one sample, sequenced in a study of blood T cell repertoires in COVID-19. Method: immunoSEQ multiplex PCR; TCRdb's copy keeps in-frame clones and lacks some. This sample yields about 150,000 clones, of which around 85% are seen a single time; 4% belongs to the top ten. Material: peripheral blood. These TCRs come from a woman aged 70-85 years with acute or convalescent COVID-19.

The rearrangement joins TRBV18 to TRBJ1-1, with D possibly TRBD1 on 5 matching bases. CDR3 length: 16 residues. The V end lost 3 bases, the J end lost 2 bases, and 16 bases lay between the germline ends. The germline gives CDR1 KGHSH, CDR2 LQKENI. In DNA, the CDR3 is TGTGCCAGCTCACCCTCCGGGGGGACTGGAAACACTGAAGCTTTCTTT. Protein sequence: CASSPSGGTGNTEAFF.

V and J are TRBV10-1 and TRBJ2-1; 8 bases match TRBD1. The germline V gene encodes CDR1 WNHNN and CDR2 SYGVQD (reference sequence). The CDR3 runs 16 residues. The V and J ends lost 3 bases and 4 bases, in that order; junction bases with no gene match: 8. The CDR3 DNA is TGCGCCAGCAGTGAAGGGACAGGCCCCGGGTACAATGAGCAGTTCTTC. Translation: CASSEGTGPGYNEQFF.

The count of this clone is one. The rearrangement links TRBV9 to TRBJ1-1; D may be TRBD1 (5 bases). The V end was cut by 0 bases, the J end by 5 bases, with 14 bases between. Per the germline V gene, CDR1 is SGDLS and CDR2 is YYNGEE. The CDR3 extends over 15 amino acids. CDR3 sequence: CASSVGSVGDTEAFF. Written as DNA, the CDR3 is TGTGCCAGCAGCGTAGGGAGTGTAGGGGATACTGAAGCTTTCTTT. Full variable domain (rest looked up from reference TRBV9 and TRBJ1-1): DSGVTQTPKHLITATGQRVTLRCSPRSGDLSVYWYQQSLDQGLQFLIQYYNGEERAKGNILERFSAQQFPDLHSELNLSSLELGDSALYFCASSVGSVGDTEAFFGQGTRLTVV.

This chain joins TRBV7-2 and TRBJ1-5, with 9 nucleotides matching TRBD1. CDR3 length: 14 amino acids. V lost 4 bases and J lost 6; bases outside the gene matches: 4. CDR1 is SGHTA and CDR2 is FQGNSA in the germline V gene. CDR3 nucleotides: TGTGCCAGCAGCTCGGGACAGGGTAGTCAGCCCCAGCATTTT. This sequence encodes CASSSGQGSQPQHF.

V and J are TRBV28 and TRBJ2-2; 9 nucleotides agree with TRBD2. The CDR3 contains 15 residues. Unmatched junction bases numbered 7, after V lost 5 bases and J lost 6 bases. CDR1 is MDHEN and CDR2 is SYDVKM in the germline V gene. The CDR3 loop reads CASSEGLASSGELFF. CDR3 nucleotide sequence: TGTGCCAGCAGTGAGGGACTAGCATCGTCCGGGGAGCTGTTTTTT. The full variable domain, completed using reference TRBV28 and TRBJ2-2, is DVKVTQSSRYLVKRTGEKVFLECVQDMDHENMFWYRQDPGLGLRLIYFSYDVKMKEKGDIPEGYSVSREKKERFSLILESASTNQTSMYLCASSEGLASSGELFFGEGSRLTVL.

The chain links TRBV5-1 to TRBJ1-1; 12 positions agree with TRBD1. In germline, CDR1 is SGHRS, CDR2 YFSETQ. The ends lost 4 bases at V and 0 bases at J; junction bases unmatched: 10. This CDR3 is built from 18 residues. CDR3 DNA sequence: TGCGCCAGCAGCCCAGGGGACAGGGGGCAGAGCATGAACACTGAAGCTTTCTTT. Translation: CASSPGDRGQSMNTEAFF.

The genes are TRBV1 and TRBJ1-2. TRBV1 is an annotated pseudogene. This CDR3 contains 16 residues. The CDR3 DNA sequence: TGCACCAGCAGCCCGGCCAGGGAAGGAGGGGACTATGGCTACACCTTC. Translated: CTSSPAREGGDYGYTF.

The V and J genes are TRBV7-9 and TRBJ2-1; 11 bases line up with TRBD2. Germline V gene sequence: CDR1 SEHNR, CDR2 FQNEAQ (reference sequence). The CDR3 is 14 amino acids. The CDR3 nucleotides read TGTGCGAACGCGGGGACTAGCGGAAACAATGAGCAGTTCTTC. Its translation is CANAGTSGNNEQFF.

The table lists this clone with a count of one. Here the CDR3 DNA reads TGCGCCAGCAGCCAGGTCCCAGCGGGGGGGGAAAACATTCAGTACTTC. It specifies CASSQVPAGGENIQYF. The chain recombines TRBV4-3 with TRBJ2-4, with 10 bases lining up with TRBD2. This CDR3 is built from 16 residues. Germline V gene data show CDR1 as LGHNA and CDR2 as YSLEER. The junction had 7 bases not matched to a gene; V was cut back by 3 bases and J by 5 bases.

V and J are TRBV24-1 and TRBJ1-5; 9 nucleotides align to TRBD1. The CDR3 is made up of 13 amino acids. Germline values: CDR1 KGHDR, CDR2 SFDVKD. The V gene end was trimmed by 10 bases and the J gene end by 7 bases; junction bases not matched to a gene: 7. Here the CDR3 reads CATQDRGDQPQHF. The CDR3 nucleotides are TGTGCCACTCAAGACAGGGGGGACCAGCCCCAGCATTTT.

This chain links TRBV19 with TRBJ1-5; TRBD1 might be the D (6 bases). Per the germline V gene, CDR1 is LNHDA and CDR2 is SQIVND (reference sequence). This CDR3 contains 20 residues. V lost 3 bases and J 1 base, leaving 25 bases between the germline ends. The CDR3 protein is CASSIWGSRGSFGSNQPQHF. The CDR3 DNA reads as TGTGCCAGTAGTATCTGGGGATCCAGGGGCAGTTTTGGGAGCAATCAGCCCCAGCATTTT. Supplemented by reference TRBV19 and TRBJ1-5, the full variable domain reads DGGITQSPKYLFRKEGQNVTLSCEQNLNHDAMYWYRQDPGQGLRLIYYSQIVNDFQKGDIAEGYSVSREKKESFPLTVTSAQKNPTAFYLCASSIWGSRGSFGSNQPQHFGDGTRLSIL.

This clone was seen once. One end of the junction fails to match germline, which may point to a read error. The chain combines TRBV7-7 with TRBJ2-2; no reliable D call. This CDR3 is 13 amino acids long. The germline V gene has CDR1 SSHAT and CDR2 FNYEAQ (reference sequence). CDR3 in DNA: TGTGCTAGCAGCTTCCAGGTCACCGGGGAGCTGTTTTTT. Its protein product is CASSFQVTGELFF.

V usage is TRBV6-2 or TRBV6-3 and J usage is TRBJ2-1, with a weak D call TRBD2 (7 bases). The CDR3 is 17 residues long. The V end lost 0 bases, the J end lost 8 bases, and 20 bases lay between the germline ends. Germline CDR1 and CDR2: MNHEY and SVGEGT. CDR3 nucleotides: TGTGCCAGCAGTTACTCGATGGGGGGGCGCCTTCGGGATGAGCAGTTCTTC. Translation gives CASSYSMGGRLRDEQFF.

This clone is a singleton in its sample. The chain employs TRBV2 and TRBJ2-5; D is unresolved. Looked up from germline, CDR1 is SNHLY and CDR2 is FYNNEI. The length of the CDR3 is 13 residues. With 1 base removed from V and 5 bases from J, the gap between germline ends came to 8 bases. CDR3 nucleotides: TGTGCCAGCAGTGAAGGCCAGAGGGAGACCCAGTACTTC. Amino acid sequence: CASSEGQRETQYF.

The chain links TRBV4-1 to TRBJ2-2, with 7 bases aligning to TRBD1. After removal of 2 bases from V and 1 base from J, the junction contained 7 bases not matched to a gene. The CDR3 has 17 residues. Germline-derived CDR1 and CDR2 are MGHRA and YSYEKL. The CDR3 here is CASSQIRTGVNTGELFF. The CDR3 DNA reads as TGCGCCAGCAGCCAAATCAGAACAGGGGTGAACACCGGGGAGCTGTTTTTT.

V is TRBV7-2 and J is TRBJ1-2; 10 bases agree with TRBD1. Germline V gene sequence: CDR1 SGHTA, CDR2 FQGNSA. The CDR3 is 15 residues long. Trimming at V came to 2 bases and at J to 3 bases, leaving 3 bases not matched to a gene. CDR3 coding DNA: TGTGCCAGCAGCTTACGGACAGGGGGTGACTATGGCTACACCTTC. Encoded protein: CASSLRTGGDYGYTF.

This clone was observed once. This rearrangement joins TRBV6-5 to TRBJ1-1; TRBD1 matches at 11 bases. The CDR3 loop spans 15 amino acids. With V trimmed by 5 bases and J by 4 bases, 6 bases remained unmatched. Per germline, CDR1 MNHEY and CDR2 SVGAGI. In DNA, the CDR3 is TGTGCCAGCAGTCGTTCCGGGACAGGGGGCACTGAAGCTTTCTTT. Its protein product is CASSRSGTGGTEAFF.

The chain is built from TRBV9 and TRBJ2-1; 9 bases align to TRBD2. V was clipped by 3 bases and J by 7 bases; unmatched bases: 8. Germline V gene data show CDR1 as SGDLS and CDR2 as YYNGEE. The CDR3 consists of 15 residues. CDR3 in DNA: TGTGCCAGCAGCGAATGGCGGGGGGGCCGAAATGAGCAGTTCTTC. This sequence encodes CASSEWRGGRNEQFF.

The genes are TRBV2 and TRBJ2-7, with a weak D call TRBD2 (6 bases). The V gene's germline CDR1 is SNHLY and CDR2 FYNNEI. CDR3 length: 14 residues. V lost 8 bases, J lost 2 bases, and 16 bases lay in between. CDR3 sequence (DNA): TGTGCCAGCGGCCGGGACGGAGGGCCCTACGAGCAGTACTTC. It is translated as CASGRDGGPYEQYF.

The rearrangement uses TRBV13 and TRBJ2-3, with 7 bases lining up with TRBD2. With 5 bases clipped from V and 0 bases from J, the junction kept 11 bases outside the gene matches. The CDR3 extends over 17 amino acids. Germline loops: CDR1 PRHDT, CDR2 FYEKMQ (reference sequence). CDR3 sequence reads: CASSLPPSGDSTDTQYF. The DNA for the CDR3 is TGTGCCAGCAGCCTCCCCCCCAGCGGGGATAGCACAGATACGCAGTATTTT.

DNA of the CDR3: TGTGCCAGCAGCCAAGATTGGGTAGTCTCGGGTACAGATACGCAGTATTTT. Amino acid sequence: CASSQDWVVSGTDTQYF. The gene calls are TRBV14 and TRBJ2-3; no clear D. The germline gives CDR1 SGHDN, CDR2 FVKESK. The CDR3 loop spans 17 amino acids. The V and J ends lost 0 bases and 3 bases respectively, with 16 bases between them.

This clone was detected a few times. The chain combines TRBV25-1 with TRBJ1-6; possible D gene TRBD1, 5 bases. The CDR3 is 14 amino acids. The germline V gene encodes CDR1 MGHDK and CDR2 SYGVNS. With 1 base removed from V and 9 bases from J, the gap between germline ends came to 10 bases. The CDR3 DNA sequence: TGTGCCAGCAGTGAATGGGACTTCAGTTCACCCCTCCACTTT. This sequence encodes CASSEWDFSSPLHF.

This rearrangement joins TRBV5-6 to TRBJ1-2, with a tentative D call TRBD1 (6 bases). The CDR3 is 13 amino acids. The germline V gene encodes CDR1 SGHDT and CDR2 YYEEEE. Trimming took 4 bases from V and 4 from J, leaving 11 bases between them. CDR3 nucleotides: TGTGCCAGCAGCATTAAGACAGGCTATGGCTACACCTTC. This encodes CASSIKTGYGYTF.

This chain joins TRBV6-5 and TRBJ2-7; the D gene is possibly TRBD1 (6 bases). The germline V and J ends were trimmed by 7 bases and 6 bases, with 19 bases remaining between them. The germline V gene has CDR1 MNHEY and CDR2 SVGAGI. The CDR3 has 14 residues. The CDR3 here is CASTAAGVLREQYF. The CDR3 DNA reads as TGTGCCAGCACGGCGGCAGGGGTGTTACGCGAGCAGTACTTC.

V usage is TRBV18 and J usage is TRBJ2-7; TRBD2 agrees at 8 bases. The length of the CDR3 is 15 residues. The germline V gene has CDR1 KGHSH and CDR2 LQKENI. The J segment lost 2 bases and the V segment lost 6 bases, leaving 9 bases of the junction unmatched. CDR3 region: CASSSTSGGPYEQYF. The CDR3 nucleotides are TGTGCCAGCTCGTCTACTAGCGGAGGCCCCTACGAGCAGTACTTC. Combining the CDR3 with reference TRBV18 and TRBJ2-7 gives the whole variable domain NAGVMQNPRHLVRRRGQEARLRCSPMKGHSHVYWYRQLPEEGLKFMVYLQKENIIDESGMPKERFSAEFPKEGPSILRIQQVVRGDSAAYFCASSSTSGGPYEQYFGPGTRLTVT.

The J gene is TRBJ1-1, the V gene TRBV11-2; D remains unclear. Trimming removed 1 base from V and 6 bases from J, with 12 bases in between. CDR3 size: 14 residues. Germline CDR1 SGHAT, CDR2 FQNNGV. In DNA, the CDR3 is TGTGCCAGCAGCTTAGGAGGGTCCTCCTCTGAAGCTTTCTTT. The encoded protein is CASSLGGSSSEAFF.

This chain links TRBV5-6 with TRBJ2-1; TRBD2 matches 7 bases. The CDR3 runs to 14 residues. Unmatched junction bases numbered 11, after V lost 6 bases and J lost 8 bases. Germline V lookup: CDR1 SGHDT, CDR2 YYEEEE. Written as DNA, the CDR3 is TGTGCCAGCACAACTAGCGCCTGGCCATATGAGCAGTTCTTC. Translating gives CASTTSAWPYEQFF.

This clone was seen once. The CDR3 loop reads CASSHKVLGSGRTDTQYF. Written as DNA, the CDR3 is TGCGCCAGCAGCCACAAAGTTCTCGGCAGCGGGAGAACAGATACGCAGTATTTT. The J gene is TRBJ2-3, the V gene TRBV4-3; 8 nucleotides align to TRBD2. The CDR3 length is 18 residues. Germline V lookup: CDR1 LGHNA, CDR2 YSLEER. The trim removed 3 bases at V and 3 bases at J, leaving 14 bases unmatched.

The chain joins TRBV19 to TRBJ1-2, with 9 positions matching TRBD1. Trimming at V came to 3 bases and at J to 2 bases, leaving 7 bases not matched to a gene. This CDR3 spans 16 amino acids. Germline V CDR1 and CDR2: LNHDA, SQIVND (reference sequence). The CDR3: CASSILPGQGNYGYTF. CDR3 coding DNA: TGTGCCAGTAGTATCCTCCCGGGACAGGGAAACTATGGCTACACCTTC.

The chain carries TRBV5-1 and TRBJ1-2; D perhaps matches TRBD1 (5 bases). V lost 0 bases and J 8 bases, leaving 20 bases between the germline ends. The CDR3 consists of 16 residues. Germline CDR1 SGHRS, CDR2 YFSETQ. The CDR3 loop reads CASSLVAGGLRGGYTF. CDR3 nucleotides: TGCGCCAGCAGCTTGGTGGCGGGGGGGTTGCGTGGCGGCTACACCTTC.

This chain connects TRBV2 to TRBJ1-4, with 9 bases aligning to TRBD1. The CDR3 runs to 13 residues. Germline trimming cut 6 bases from V and 11 bases from J; bases unmatched to any gene: 7. Germline-derived CDR1 and CDR2 are SNHLY and FYNNEI. The CDR3, as DNA: TGTGCCAGCAGGGACCGGGACAGGGAGAAACTGTTTTTT. Translation gives CASRDRDREKLFF.

This chain uses TRBV4-2 with TRBJ2-3; weak D call: TRBD1 (5 bases). Germline assignment: CDR1 LGHNA and CDR2 YNFKEQ. The length of the CDR3 is 15 residues. V lost 1 base, J lost 0 bases, and 8 bases lay in between. CDR3 bases: TGTGCCAGCAGCCAAGGGGGCGGAAGCACAGATACGCAGTATTTT. This gives the protein CASSQGGGSTDTQYF.